The text below deals with one T cell receptor (beta chain). This entry belongs to a study of blood T cell repertoires in COVID-19. As for the study in general: COVID-19 samples collected from the United States, Italy and Spain covered acute and convalescent phases. Sample material is recorded as cDNA or gDNA derived from T cells, B-cell-depleted T cells, or PBMCs.

The CDR3 has 19 residues. J was trimmed by 0 bases and V by 5 bases; bases with no gene match: 9. Germline V lookup: CDR1 LGHDT, CDR2 YNNKEL (reference sequence). Under the authors' procedure: Amplification of reference gene primers was used by the study to estimate nucleated cell counts. Libraries were prepared by immunoSEQ multiplex PCR; TCRdb keeps only in-frame clonotypes and omits some of them. V and J calls and clone size follow that table, whereas D and trimming were derived from the DNA. The sample carries 150,000 or so clones, 88% recorded once. The TCR was taken from a man between 60 and 70 years old with acute or convalescent COVID-19. Material: peripheral blood. This rearrangement joins TRBV3-1 (or the pseudogene TRBV3-2) to TRBJ2-5; the match to TRBD2 covers 16 bases. Here the CDR3 DNA reads TGTGCCAGCAGCACGGGACTAGCGGGGGGGTTTGGGTACCAAGAGACCCAGTACTTC. It codes for CASSTGLAGGFGYQETQYF.